Described below is a single TCR beta chain sequence and its context. The target antigen is unknown. The data originate from a study of blood T cells in healthy people across ages. General study findings and limits: TCR beta diversity per million T cells fell roughly linearly with age.

In terms of origin and age, donors were healthy Caucasian individuals from Russia aged about 6 to 90. V dropped 5 bases and J dropped 1; count of bases not matched to a gene: 8. Germline-derived CDR1 and CDR2 are LNHNV and YYDKDF (reference sequence). The CDR3 is made up of 15 amino acids. Using a J-beta primer mix together with a sample-barcoded 5' primer, a second PCR was run for roughly 6 to 11 cycles. MiXCR, applied by TCRdb to the 5' RACE reads, yields one record per CDR3 protein. Of approximately 690,000 distinct CDR3 sequences listed, around 41% are singletons. This chain joins TRBV15 and TRBJ2-7; 7 bases agree with TRBD2. The clonotype was recovered from a man older than 75 in good health. Sequencing used blood. CDR3 in DNA: TGTGCCACCAGCGTCGGGGGGAGTAAGTCCTACGAGCAGTACTTC. This gives the protein CATSVGGSKSYEQYF. Based on the CDR3 plus reference TRBV15 and TRBJ2-7, the full variable domain is DAMVIQNPRYQVTQFGKPVTLSCSQTLNHNVMYWYQQKSSQAPKLLFHYYDKDFNNEADTPDNFQSRRPNTSFCFLDIRSPGLGDTAMYLCATSVGGSKSYEQYFGPGTRLTVT.